These T cell receptor beta chains were read from a single sample in a study of blood T cell repertoires in COVID-19. Some clones are missing from TCRdb's copy, which holds only in-frame ones; the method was immunoSEQ multiplex PCR. The sample lists under 75,000 clones, roughly three quarters occurring once. Sequenced sample: peripheral blood. The receptor set was obtained from a man older than 75 with acute or convalescent COVID-19. Each CDR3 is given with its conserved first and last residue. D genes are given only for firm matches. A clone size is listed for some rows: how often the clone was seen (once, few, many), or a class if it is expanded.

>-|TRBJ1-1|-|TRBV4-3
TGCGCCAGCAGCCAAGATGCCAGGGGGAACACTGAAGCTTTCTTT
CASSQDARGNTEAFF
>-|TRBJ1-1|-|TRBV10-3
TGTGCCATCAAACCGCAGGGTAACGAAAACACTGAAGCTTTCTTT
CAIKPQGNENTEAFF
>-|TRBJ2-5|-|TRBV5-1
TGCGCCAGCAGCTCCGGACTGAAGTACCAAGAGACCCAGTACTTC
CASSSGLKYQETQYF
>-|TRBJ2-5|TRBD2|TRBV19
TGTGCCAGTAGTGGAGCGGGAGCAGAGACCCAGTACTTC
CASSGAGAETQYF
>-|TRBJ2-5|-|TRBV30
TGTGCCTGGAGTGAGACTGCCGAAGAGACCCAGTACTTC
CAWSETAEETQYF
>-|TRBJ1-1|-|TRBV6-1
TGTGCCAGCAGTGAATTGATCTTAACGGCAGGGGAGGGTCGGAACACTGAAGCTTTCTTT
CASSELILTAGEGRNTEAFF
>-|TRBJ2-7|TRBD2|TRBV5-1
TGCGCCAGCAAGCGGGAGCAATACGAGCAGTACTTC
CASKREQYEQYF
>-|TRBJ2-7|-|TRBV20-1
TGCAGTGCACAAAACCTCTACGAGCAGTACTTC
CSAQNLYEQYF
>-|TRBJ1-1|-|TRBV28
TGTGCCAGCAGCTCCGATGGGGCTGCTCTCCTAAACACTGAAGCTTTCTTT
CASSSDGAALLNTEAFF
>-|TRBJ2-4|TRBD2|TRBV19
TGTGCCAGTAGTATGGAGCGGGGGCGTCTAGCCAAAAACATTCAGTACTTC
CASSMERGRLAKNIQYF
>-|TRBJ1-4|TRBD1|TRBV7-2
TGTGCCAGCAGCGCGAATTCAGGGGGCTTGTCAGAAAAACTGTTTTTT
CASSANSGGLSEKLFF
>-|TRBJ2-3|TRBD1|TRBV9
TGTGCCAGCACCCTGACAGGGGGCTCGGATACGCAGTATTTT
CASTLTGGSDTQYF
>-|TRBJ2-7|-|TRBV6-1
TGTGCCAGCAGTGAAGTGAGAGGATCCTTCTCCTACGAGCAGTACTTC
CASSEVRGSFSYEQYF
>-|TRBJ2-1|-|TRBV7-3
TGTGCCAGCAGCTCCCCGGCGGGACATGAGCAGTTCTTC
CASSSPAGHEQFF
>-|TRBJ2-2|-|TRBV5-1
TGCGCCAGCAGCTTTAACAGGTTGGGCGGCGCCGGGGAGCTGTTTTTT
CASSFNRLGGAGELFF
>-|TRBJ2-1|-|TRBV7-2
TGTGCCAGCAGCTTCTTAGCGGCTGACAATGAGCAGTTCTTC
CASSFLAADNEQFF
>-|TRBJ1-2|TRBD1|TRBV5-6
TGTGCCAGCAGCCCGGGGACAGGCTATGGCTACACCTTC
CASSPGTGYGYTF
>-|TRBJ1-4|-|TRBV30
TGTGCCTGGAATCCGGGGGGTGGGGAAAAACTGTTTTTT
CAWNPGGGEKLFF
>once|TRBJ2-3|TRBD2|TRBV29-1
TGCAGCGTGAGGACTAGTGTAGATACGCAGTATTTT
CSVRTSVDTQYF
>once|TRBJ2-3|-|TRBV30
TGTGCCTGGAGTGTAACATGGTGGTCGAGCGCGTGCTGCACAGATACGCAGTATTTT
CAWSVTWWSSACCTDTQYF
>-|TRBJ1-6|TRBD1|TRBV9
TGTGCCAGCACCAGTACCGGGACAGAGAATTCACCCCTCCACTTT
CASTSTGTENSPLHF
>-|TRBJ1-2|TRBD1|TRBV5-8
TGTGCCAGCAGCTACAGGGGAGTTGGTGGCTACACCTTC
CASSYRGVGGYTF
>-|TRBJ2-3|-|TRBV9
TGTGCCAGCAGCGTATCTCCGACTACCCCTGGAGATACGCAGTATTTT
CASSVSPTTPGDTQYF
>-|TRBJ2-3|-|TRBV5-1
TGCGCCAGCAGCTCCGGACAGTCCACGCAGTATTTT
CASSSGQSTQYF
>-|TRBJ1-5|-|TRBV2
TGTGCCAGCAGTGGGGGAGGCGATCAGCCCCAGCATTTT
CASSGGGDQPQHF
>-|TRBJ2-5|TRBD2|TRBV4-1
TGCGCCAGCAGCCAAGATCCACCAGCGGGGGGGAGCCGGGAGACCCAGTACTTC
CASSQDPPAGGSRETQYF
>-|TRBJ2-3|TRBD1|TRBV7-3
TGTGCCAGCAGCTTGGACAGGGGATTCACAGATACGCAGTATTTT
CASSLDRGFTDTQYF
>-|TRBJ2-7|TRBD1|TRBV29-1
TGCAGCGCCTACGGGACAGGTGACTACGAGCAGTACTTC
CSAYGTGDYEQYF
>-|TRBJ1-4|TRBD1|TRBV19
TGTGCCAGTAGTAGGACAGGGTCGGCTAATGAAAAACTGTTTTTT
CASSRTGSANEKLFF
>-|TRBJ1-6|-|TRBV7-2
TGTGCCAGCAGCTTAGATGGTGTGGAGTCACCCCTCCACTTT
CASSLDGVESPLHF
>-|TRBJ1-5|-|TRBV7-2
TGTGCCAGCAGCTCTTTACCGGGACTCATCAATCCCCAGCATTTT
CASSSLPGLINPQHF
>-|TRBJ2-7|-|TRBV5-6
TGTGCCAGCAGCTGGGGGGCCTACGAGCAGTACTTC
CASSWGAYEQYF
>-|TRBJ2-3|-|TRBV2
TGTGCCAGCAGTGAAGGGGGGGCAGATACGCAGTATTTT
CASSEGGADTQYF
>-|TRBJ1-1|-|TRBV7-2
TGTGCCAGCAGCTTATCCCGCGTGAACACTGAAGCTTTCTTT
CASSLSRVNTEAFF
>once|TRBJ1-2|-|TRBV10-3
TGTGCCATCAGTGAGGGGGCCCTAGCTAACTATGGCTACACCTTC
CAISEGALANYGYTF
>once|TRBJ2-3|-|TRBV3-1/TRBV3-2
TGTGCCAGCAGCCAAGACCTAACGGGTACGCAGTATTTT
CASSQDLTGTQYF
>-|TRBJ2-1|TRBD1|TRBV18
TGTGCCAGCTCCTCGAGAGGGACAGGGTTGGATGAGCAGTTCTTC
CASSSRGTGLDEQFF
>-|TRBJ2-7|TRBD2|TRBV7-9
TGTGCCAGCAGCTTAGGAGGACTAGCGTCCAACTACGAGCAGTACTTC
CASSLGGLASNYEQYF
>-|TRBJ2-3|TRBD1|TRBV27
TGTGCCAGCAGCCTGACAGGGGGACCCACAGATACGCAGTATTTT
CASSLTGGPTDTQYF
>-|TRBJ2-1|TRBD2|TRBV3-1/TRBV3-2
TGTGCCAGCAGCCAACTAGGACTAGCGGTTTACAATGAGCAGTTCTTC
CASSQLGLAVYNEQFF
>-|TRBJ2-5|-|TRBV7-9
TGTGCCAGCAGCTTGAACAGAAAACCAGAGACCCAGTACTTC
CASSLNRKPETQYF
>-|TRBJ2-2|TRBD2|TRBV2
TGTGCCAGCCGGGGGGACGCAAGCACCGGGGAGCTGTTTTTT
CASRGDASTGELFF
>-|TRBJ2-7|TRBD1|TRBV5-5
TGTGCCAGCAGCCCTGACAGGGAAGGCGAGCAGTACTTC
CASSPDREGEQYF
>-|TRBJ2-3|TRBD2|TRBV9
TGTGCCAGCAGCGTAGCTACGGGGGGAGATACGCAGTATTTT
CASSVATGGDTQYF
>-|TRBJ2-1|TRBD2|TRBV3-1/TRBV3-2
TGTGCCAGCAGCCAAGGAAACCCGGGACTAGCGGGGGGGCCATACAATGAGCAGTTCTTC
CASSQGNPGLAGGPYNEQFF
>-|TRBJ2-7|TRBD1|TRBV19
TGTGCCAGTAGTATAGAGACAGGGAGTTCGTACGAGCAGTACTTC
CASSIETGSSYEQYF